Sequencing of this T cell receptor beta chain was carried out in a study of T cell responses to AZD1222 COVID-19 vaccine. Study summary: Both about-4-week and about-12-week second-dose recipients were combined. Findings and caveats of the study: Spike-wide coverage was observed for vaccine-associated CD4 TCRs, with dominant responses at 160-218 and 743-854. Just a handful of AZD1222 recipients tested seropositive at baseline. Females outnumbered males among donors, who were mostly white British; clonal diversity was possibly underestimated.

Generated by immunoSEQ multiplex PCR, the TCRdb table keeps only in-frame clones and is missing some. Counted here are 85,000 to 100,000 clones, 70% to 90% occurring once; the ten biggest clones make up around 5.9%. Of note for this clone: The antigen is unknown.

Specimen: peripheral blood, collected on day 0 of AZD1222 vaccination. The TCR sequence derives from an adult in good health.

The CDR3, as DNA: TGTGCCACCAGTGAACCGGGACAGAACTATGGCTACACCTTC. Its protein is CATSEPGQNYGYTF. The V and J genes are TRBV24-1 and TRBJ1-2; 7 positions match TRBD1. V was clipped by 4 bases and J by 2 bases; unmatched bases: 3. Germline V CDR1 and CDR2: KGHDR, SFDVKD. The CDR3 is made up of 14 amino acids.